A selection of T cell receptor beta chains follows, all from one sample in a study of T-cell memory formation after mild COVID-19. TCRdb reprocessed the 5' RACE reads via MiXCR and lists one record per CDR3 protein. The repertoire consists of approximately 340,000 distinct CDR3 sequences, with over 10% occurring once and the leading ten covering about 22%. The source material was PBMCs or a T cell subset sorted from them (not recorded which). The receptors were gathered from a man aged 18 to 30 who had mild COVID-19 (a few samples of this study predate the infection). Cell type and time point are not known. Each CDR3 is given with its conserved first and last residue. A D gene is named only where the DNA matches it firmly. Expanded clones are given a class, and other clones once, few, many or no size at all.

V	D	size	J	CDR3	DNA
TRBV5-8	TRBD2	-	TRBJ2-3	CASSAGTGGATDTQYF	TGTGCCAGCAGCGCAGGAACCGGGGGGGCCACGGATACGCAGTATTTT
TRBV15	-	-	TRBJ2-5	CATSSGDGETQYF	TGTGCCACCAGCAGTGGGGACGGCGAGACCCAGTACTTC
TRBV28	TRBD2	-	TRBJ2-5	CASETRTSPETQYF	TGTGCCAGCGAAACCCGGACTAGCCCAGAGACCCAGTACTTC
TRBV6-5	-	-	TRBJ2-3	CASRPPGTFTDTQYF	TGTGCCAGCAGACCCCCGGGGACTTTCACAGATACGCAGTATTTT
TRBV5-6	-	-	TRBJ1-2	CASSFSSYGYTF	TGTGCCAGCAGCTTCAGCAGCTATGGCTACACCTTC
TRBV12-3/TRBV12-4	-	many	TRBJ2-3	CASSFYPPGGDTDTQYF	TGTGCCAGCAGTTTTTACCCGCCTGGCGGGGACACAGATACGCAGTATTTT
TRBV24-1	TRBD2	few	TRBJ2-1	CATSSSGGYNEQFF	TGTGCCACCAGTTCTAGCGGGGGGTACAATGAGCAGTTCTTC
TRBV7-2	TRBD1	few	TRBJ2-5	CASKQGNQETQYF	TGTGCCAGCAAACAGGGGAACCAAGAGACCCAGTACTTC
TRBV5-5	-	few	TRBJ2-5	CASSLGVARQETQYF	TGTGCCAGCAGCTTGGGCGTCGCCAGACAAGAGACCCAGTACTTC
TRBV12-3/TRBV12-4	-	few	TRBJ1-2	CASSSSDNYYGYTF	TGTGCCAGCAGTTCCTCCGACAATTACTATGGCTACACCTTC
TRBV18	TRBD2	many	TRBJ2-7	CASSPREGEQYF	TGTGCCAGCTCACCCAGGGAGGGGGAGCAGTACTTC
TRBV5-8	-	-	TRBJ2-3	CASSRDRPSDTQYF	TGTGCCAGCAGCCGGGACCGACCTTCGGATACGCAGTATTTT
TRBV6-2/TRBV6-3	-	-	TRBJ2-1	CASSYSSVRGVYNEQFF	TGTGCCAGCAGTTACTCGAGTGTGAGAGGGGTCTACAATGAGCAGTTCTTC
TRBV6-5	-	few	TRBJ2-6	CASSYSLGTSSSGANVLTF	TGTGCCAGCAGTTACTCGCTTGGGACGTCTAGCTCTGGGGCCAACGTCCTGACTTTC
TRBV4-1	TRBD2	few	TRBJ2-3	CASSQSRTSGHTDTQYF	TGCGCCAGCAGCCAATCCCGGACTAGCGGTCACACAGATACGCAGTATTTT
TRBV3-1	TRBD2	few	TRBJ2-1	CASSGSGTSGGRMFF	TGTGCCAGCAGCGGGAGCGGGACTAGCGGGGGGCGCATGTTCTTC
TRBV5-1	TRBD2	many	TRBJ2-3	CASSLGTSGKSTDTQYF	TGCGCCAGCAGCCTCGGGACTAGCGGGAAGAGCACAGATACGCAGTATTTT
TRBV4-1	TRBD2	few	TRBJ2-1	CASSQILAGGHNEQFF	TGCGCCAGCAGCCAAATTCTAGCGGGGGGTCACAATGAGCAGTTCTTC
TRBV9	-	-	TRBJ2-5	CASSVGLVTPETQYF	TGTGCCAGCAGCGTAGGTTTGGTGACACCAGAGACCCAGTACTTC
TRBV6-2/TRBV6-3	-	few	TRBJ2-5	CASSYGGRYQETQYF	TGTGCCAGCAGCTACGGGGGCCGGTACCAAGAGACCCAGTACTTC
TRBV18	TRBD1	few	TRBJ1-1	CASSPGTGSNTEAFF	TGTGCCAGCTCACCGGGGACAGGGTCGAACACTGAAGCTTTCTTT
TRBV11-1	-	-	TRBJ2-3	CASSPRGTLGTDTQYF	TGTGCCAGCAGCCCCCGAGGGACCCTCGGGACAGATACGCAGTATTTT
TRBV21-1	-	many	TRBJ2-3	CANFPPQLGGSTDTQYF	TGTGCCAACTTTCCCCCGCAATTGGGGGGCTCCACAGATACGCAGTATTTT
TRBV29-1	-	few	TRBJ1-3	CSVVAHSGNTIYF	TGCAGCGTTGTGGCCCACTCTGGAAACACCATATATTTT
TRBV7-2	-	-	TRBJ1-1	CASSRSGVNTEAFF	TGTGCCAGCAGTCGAAGTGGGGTAAACACTGAAGCTTTCTTT
TRBV12-3/TRBV12-4	-	few	TRBJ1-4	CASSRGHTLNEKLFF	TGTGCCAGCAGCCGGGGACATACACTGAATGAAAAACTGTTTTTT
TRBV9	-	-	TRBJ2-3	CASSVETGTDTQYF	TGTGCCAGCAGCGTAGAGACAGGCACAGATACGCAGTATTTT
TRBV5-4	-	many	TRBJ2-7	CASSPGHGSSYEQYF	TGTGCCAGCAGTCCGGGACATGGATCTTCCTACGAGCAGTACTTC
TRBV4-1	-	-	TRBJ1-4	CASSPPWQTANEKLFF	TGCGCCAGCAGCCCCCCCTGGCAGACAGCTAATGAAAAACTGTTTTTT
TRBV6-5	-	-	TRBJ1-4	CATLDRGEKLFF	TGTGCCACCCTTGACAGAGGAGAAAAACTGTTTTTT
TRBV7-9	-	-	TRBJ2-3	CASSLAPRGYPDTQYF	TGTGCCAGCAGCTTAGCGCCGCGGGGATATCCAGATACGCAGTATTTT
TRBV18	-	few	TRBJ1-2	CASSPSEDYGYTF	TGTGCCAGCTCACCCTCGGAGGACTATGGCTACACCTTC
TRBV6-2/TRBV6-3	-	-	TRBJ2-7	CASSYLTYEQYF	TGTGCCAGCAGTTACCTCACCTACGAGCAGTACTTC